This T cell receptor beta chain originates from a study of blood T cell repertoires in COVID-19. Across the whole study: Material from acute and convalescent COVID-19 was sourced from the United States, Italy and Spain. Nucleic acid was either cDNA or gDNA, and it came from T cells, B-cell-depleted T cells, or PBMCs.

Authors' processing steps: Amplification with reference gene primers provided the estimates of nucleated cell counts. Clones were read by immunoSEQ multiplex PCR, and TCRdb kept only the in-frame ones, dropping some. The DNA gave D and trimming, while V, J and clone size come from that table. The repertoire includes over 100,000 clones, around three quarters of them detected once, and approximately 4.2% sits in the top ten. CDR1 is SNHLY, CDR2 FYNNEI, per germline. The CDR3 is 15 amino acids. Losses at the gene ends were 8 bases for V and 7 bases for J; bases not matched to a gene: 12. The sequencing input was peripheral blood. V gene TRBV2 combines with J gene TRBJ2-1, with 9 bases that match TRBD1. The sequence was obtained from a human donor in a cohort sampled during active or convalescent COVID-19. The CDR3 loop is CASGEPGQGKNEQFF. In DNA form, the CDR3 reads TGTGCCAGCGGGGAACCGGGACAGGGTAAAAATGAGCAGTTCTTC.